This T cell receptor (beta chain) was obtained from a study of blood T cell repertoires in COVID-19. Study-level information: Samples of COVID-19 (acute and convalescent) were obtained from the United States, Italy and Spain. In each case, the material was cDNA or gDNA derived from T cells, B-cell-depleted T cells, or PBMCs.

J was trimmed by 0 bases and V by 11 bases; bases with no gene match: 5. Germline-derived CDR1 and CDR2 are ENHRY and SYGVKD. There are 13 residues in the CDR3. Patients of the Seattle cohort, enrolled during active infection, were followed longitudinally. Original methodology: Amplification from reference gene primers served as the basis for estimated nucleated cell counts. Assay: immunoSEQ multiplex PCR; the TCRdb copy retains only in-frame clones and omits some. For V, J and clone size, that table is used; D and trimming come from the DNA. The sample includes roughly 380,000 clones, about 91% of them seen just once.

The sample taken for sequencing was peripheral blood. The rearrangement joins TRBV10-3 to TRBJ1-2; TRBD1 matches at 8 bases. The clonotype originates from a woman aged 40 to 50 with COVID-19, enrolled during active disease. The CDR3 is CASGTGPNYGYTF. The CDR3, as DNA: TGTGCCTCAGGGACAGGCCCTAACTATGGCTACACCTTC.